Listed below are T cell receptor beta chains from one sample, sequenced in a study of T cells in Graves' hyperthyroidism and ophthalmopathy. MiXCR, applied by TCRdb to the multiplex PCR reads, yields one record per CDR3 protein. Here the sample spans roughly 420,000 distinct CDR3 sequences, around a sixth being singletons. What was sequenced was blood. The receptor source for this set is a woman between 18 and 29 years old with Graves' hyperthyroidism. CDR3s include the opening cysteine and the closing phenylalanine or tryptophan. The D gene is left open where the match is weak. Clone size is not always given. Where it is, it says once, few, many or a class for expanded clones.

TGTGCCAGCAGTCCCACAGGAGTCGGCTACGAGCAGTACTTC	CASSPTGVGYEQYF	many	NA	TRBV6-2/TRBV6-3	TRBJ2-7
TGCGCCAGCAGCCCTGGAGGGAGCGGGGATTACGAGCAGTACTTC	CASSPGGSGDYEQYF	many	TRBD2	TRBV5-1	TRBJ2-7
TGTGCCAGTAGTATTCGCGGCCGGGGCACTGAAGCTTTCTTT	CASSIRGRGTEAFF	few	NA	TRBV19	TRBJ1-1
TGTGCCAGCAGCCAAGCGCTCAACAGGGGGCCCGAGCAGTACTTC	CASSQALNRGPEQYF	NA	TRBD1	TRBV3-1	TRBJ2-7
TGTGCCATCAGTGAGTCTGTGACAGGAAATCAGCCCCAGCATTTT	CAISESVTGNQPQHF	NA	NA	TRBV10-3	TRBJ1-5
TGTGCCAGCAGACTCGGGACTGTAGGTTCACCCCTCCACTTT	CASRLGTVGSPLHF	few	NA	TRBV7-2	TRBJ1-6
TGTGCCAGCAGCGTTAAAGTCCCAGGAGAAGCCCTCCGGGACACCCGCTATGGCTACACCTTC	CASSVKVPGEALRDTRYGYTF	many	NA	TRBV7-8	TRBJ1-2
TGCAGTGCTAGGGGCGGGCAGACGTATCAGCCCCAGCATTTT	CSARGGQTYQPQHF	many	NA	TRBV20-1	TRBJ1-5
TGTGCCAGTAGTTGGGGACAGACGGACACTGAAGCTTTCTTT	CASSWGQTDTEAFF	NA	TRBD1	TRBV5-6	TRBJ1-1
TGTGCCAGCAGTTGGAAGCCGGGACAGGGGGATGAAAAACTGTTTTTT	CASSWKPGQGDEKLFF	many	TRBD1	TRBV27	TRBJ1-4
TGTGCCAGCAGTGCCCGCCGAGCGGGGGAACCCACAGATACGCAGTATTTT	CASSARRAGEPTDTQYF	NA	TRBD2	TRBV6-1	TRBJ2-3
TGTGCCAGCACGCCGGAATGGCGCGCCGACGAGCAGTACTTC	CASTPEWRADEQYF	NA	NA	TRBV11-1	TRBJ2-7
TGTGCCAGCAGCCGAAACCGGGGCCGGAAGGACACTGAAGCTTTCTTT	CASSRNRGRKDTEAFF	many	NA	TRBV7-8	TRBJ1-1
TGTGCCAGCAGCTTCGGGGGGGAAGAGACCCAGTACTTC	CASSFGGEETQYF	many	TRBD2	TRBV7-9	TRBJ2-5
TGTGCCAGCAGCCCCAAGACAGGGGATTATGGCTACACCTTC	CASSPKTGDYGYTF	NA	TRBD1	TRBV7-2	TRBJ1-2
TGTGCCAGTTACAGGGGTTTCCTTTTCACAGATACGCAGTATTTT	CASYRGFLFTDTQYF	few	TRBD1	TRBV12-3/TRBV12-4	TRBJ2-3
TGTGCCAGCAGCTTAGGACTACGGGGGGCTGGTTTCTACAATGAGCAGTTCTTC	CASSLGLRGAGFYNEQFF	NA	NA	TRBV7-9	TRBJ2-1
TGTGCCAGTGACCGGACAGGGGTTAATGAAAAACTGTTTTTT	CASDRTGVNEKLFF	NA	TRBD1	TRBV19	TRBJ1-4
TGTGCCAGCAGTTACTCCCTCGGCAGGGACCCCAAAAACATTCAGTACTTC	CASSYSLGRDPKNIQYF	few	NA	TRBV6-2/TRBV6-3	TRBJ2-4
TGTGCCAGCAGTTACTCTCTAAGGGGGGGACAGTACGGGCAGTACTTC	CASSYSLRGGQYGQYF	NA	NA	TRBV6-5	TRBJ2-7
TGCAGTGCTAGAGGGCAGGGCCGCCACTCTGGGGCCAACGTCCTGACTTTC	CSARGQGRHSGANVLTF	NA	NA	TRBV20-1	TRBJ2-6
TGCAGTGCTTTAGGGACTCCTATGGCTGGGGCCAACGTCCTGACTTTC	CSALGTPMAGANVLTF	NA	NA	TRBV20-1	TRBJ2-6
TGTGCCAGCAGTTTTCGTGGGACAGGCCTTGAAAAACTGTTTTTT	CASSFRGTGLEKLFF	NA	TRBD1	TRBV12-3/TRBV12-4	TRBJ1-4
TGCAGTGCCAGACTAGCGGGAGGATTATATGAGCAGTTCTTC	CSARLAGGLYEQFF	many	TRBD2	TRBV20-1	TRBJ2-1
TGTGCCAGCAATCCGACGGTGGGGACGACCCAGTACTTC	CASNPTVGTTQYF	few	NA	TRBV6-1	TRBJ2-5
TGTGCCAGCAGCCAAAATAGGGGGGAGAGAGAGACCCAGTACTTC	CASSQNRGERETQYF	few	NA	TRBV3-1	TRBJ2-5
TGTGCCAGCAGCGCCGGACACCAGGACACTGAAGCTTTCTTT	CASSAGHQDTEAFF	NA	NA	TRBV7-3	TRBJ1-1
TGTGCCAGCAGCCCCCTCGACCTCTCCTACAATGAGCAGTTCTTC	CASSPLDLSYNEQFF	many	NA	TRBV3-1	TRBJ2-1
TGTGCCAGTTCCCGAGGACTTCCCAATGAGCAGTTCTTC	CASSRGLPNEQFF	few	NA	TRBV19	TRBJ2-1
TGTGCCAGCTCACCACCGACGAAGGGGTTGGGTGGAAACACCATATATTTT	CASSPPTKGLGGNTIYF	many	NA	TRBV18	TRBJ1-3
TGTGCCAGCAGTCCAGGGCGGACAGGGAGCTCCTACAATGAGCAGTTCTTC	CASSPGRTGSSYNEQFF	many	TRBD1	TRBV6-2/TRBV6-3	TRBJ2-1
TGTGCCAGCAGCGTACTGGCCACGGGGTTGGGTGGAAACACCATATATTTT	CASSVLATGLGGNTIYF	few	NA	TRBV6-1	TRBJ1-3
TGTGCCAGCAGCCAAGTGGTTTCCGGGTCCACTGAAGCTTTCTTT	CASSQVVSGSTEAFF	many	NA	TRBV3-1	TRBJ1-1
TGTGCCAGCCAGGGCACTAGCACAGATACGCAGTATTTT	CASQGTSTDTQYF	NA	NA	TRBV7-8	TRBJ2-3
TGTGCCAGCAGCGCCAGGAGATTGGACACCGGGGAGCTGTTTTTT	CASSARRLDTGELFF	many	NA	TRBV7-6	TRBJ2-2
TGCGCCAGCAGCTCGGGATCACTTACGTGGGAGACCCAGTACTTC	CASSSGSLTWETQYF	few	NA	TRBV5-1	TRBJ2-5
TGTGCCAGTAGTATAGATGGATCAGGAGAAGCTTTCTTT	CASSIDGSGEAFF	NA	NA	TRBV19	TRBJ1-1
TGTGCCAGCGGGACTCGAGATGAGCAGTTCTTC	CASGTRDEQFF	few	NA	TRBV13	TRBJ2-1
TGCGCCAGCAGCCCGAACCGGGACAGCAGAGGAGCTTTCTTT	CASSPNRDSRGAFF	many	TRBD1	TRBV5-1	TRBJ1-1
TGTGCCAGCAGCTTAGTTGAAGAGGAGCAGTTCTTC	CASSLVEEEQFF	many	NA	TRBV11-3	TRBJ2-1
TGTGCCAGCAGCGAGACGACAGCCTCACCCCTCCACTTT	CASSETTASPLHF	many	NA	TRBV11-2	TRBJ1-6
TGTGCCACCAGTACGGGACAGGGGTTTTTAGATACGCAGTATTTT	CATSTGQGFLDTQYF	NA	TRBD1	TRBV24-1	TRBJ2-3
TGTGCCAGCAGTGAACCCCGGGAGGAGCAGTTCTTC	CASSEPREEQFF	many	NA	TRBV2	TRBJ2-1
TGTGCCAGCAGCTGGCGGGACTCTGGGGCCAACGTCCTGACTTTC	CASSWRDSGANVLTF	NA	NA	TRBV5-6	TRBJ2-6
TGTGCCAGCAGCTTAACTGGACAGGGGTCCGCGAACACCGGGGAGCTGTTTTTT	CASSLTGQGSANTGELFF	few	TRBD1	TRBV7-2	TRBJ2-2
TGTGCCAGCAGCCCGCGACACTCCAGGTTCGCGAACACCGGGGAGCTGTTTTTT	CASSPRHSRFANTGELFF	few	NA	TRBV7-3	TRBJ2-2
TGTGCCAGTAGTATAAAATGGCAAGCTTTCTTT	CASSIKWQAFF	NA	NA	TRBV19	TRBJ1-1
TGCAGTGCATTCACCGGGACTAGCCAGGCCAATGAGCAGTTCTTC	CSAFTGTSQANEQFF	many	TRBD2	TRBV20-1	TRBJ2-1
TGCAGCGTTGAAGACAGGGGAGCCTACGAGCAGTACTTC	CSVEDRGAYEQYF	few	NA	TRBV29-1	TRBJ2-7
TGCAGTGCTAGAGACCCGGCGCAGTCCTACAATGAGCAGTTCTTC	CSARDPAQSYNEQFF	many	NA	TRBV20-1	TRBJ2-1
TGTGCCAGCAGCTTAATAGCCCTCAAGCTAGCGGGGTCCCGGGGGGCCACAGATACGCAGTATTTT	CASSLIALKLAGSRGATDTQYF	many	TRBD2	TRBV7-2	TRBJ2-3
TGTGCCAGCAGCTTTCTGCTAGCGGGGGGGCCGGGAGAGACCCAGTACTTC	CASSFLLAGGPGETQYF	few	TRBD2	TRBV7-2	TRBJ2-5
TGTGCCAGCAGTGCGGAGATGAACACTGAAGCTTTCTTT	CASSAEMNTEAFF	many	NA	TRBV2	TRBJ1-1
TGTGCCAGCAGCCCAGACAGGGATCCTGGCTACACCTTC	CASSPDRDPGYTF	many	TRBD1	TRBV7-8	TRBJ1-2
TGCGCCAGCAGCCAAGGGTCTCCAATCTGGGGGGAGACCCAGTACTTC	CASSQGSPIWGETQYF	few	NA	TRBV4-1	TRBJ2-5
TGTGCCAGCAGCTCATGGGACAGGATGAACACTGAAGCTTTCTTT	CASSSWDRMNTEAFF	many	TRBD1	TRBV11-2	TRBJ1-1
TGTGCCAGCAGTTACGGGACTGAGGGGATTCAGTACTTC	CASSYGTEGIQYF	NA	NA	TRBV6-2/TRBV6-3	TRBJ2-4
TGTGCCATCAGTGAGTCGACTTACACAGATACGCAGTATTTT	CAISESTYTDTQYF	few	NA	TRBV10-3	TRBJ2-3
TGTGCCATCGTCCCACCGGGACAGGAGAATAGCAATCAGCCCCAGCATTTT	CAIVPPGQENSNQPQHF	NA	TRBD1	TRBV10-3	TRBJ1-5
TGTGCTAGTGGCGTGACAGAGGCCGGGGAGCTGTTTTTT	CASGVTEAGELFF	few	NA	TRBV12-5	TRBJ2-2